Presented here are 20 T cell receptor beta chains from one specimen sequenced in a study of T cell clones after liver transplantation. Assay used: immunoSEQ multiplex PCR; TCRdb lists only in-frame clones, some missing. This table has roughly 80,000 clones, roughly 85% appearing once. This material consisted of CD4+ T cells from blood, taken at the 22-month timepoint. These receptors originate from a human patient who received a liver transplant. The graft donor may have contributed some T cells.

The J gene is TRBJ2-5, the V gene TRBV5-1; 9 bases match TRBD2. V lost 2 bases to trimming and J lost 3 bases; unmatched junction nucleotides: 5. Germline V gene data show CDR1 as SGHRS and CDR2 as YFSETQ. The CDR3 totals 15 residues. CDR3 amino acids: CASSLLPSGEETQYF. CDR3 nucleotides: TGCGCCAGCAGCTTACTGCCTAGCGGGGAAGAGACCCAGTACTTC. The entire variable domain, with the rest obtained from reference TRBV5-1 and TRBJ2-5, is as follows: KAGVTQTPRYLIKTRGQQVTLSCSPISGHRSVSWYQQTPGQGLQFLFEYFSETQRNKGNFPGRFSGRQFSNSRSEMNVSTLELGDSALYLCASSLLPSGEETQYFGPGTRLLVL.

This sequence joins TRBV5-3 and TRBJ2-3; perhaps TRBD1 as D (5 bases). TRBV5-3 is annotated as an ORF whose role is uncertain. The CDR3 sequence is 17 residues long. V was shortened by 3 bases and J by 0 bases, with 17 bases between the two germline ends. The CDR3 here is CARSSIPKGPSTDTQYF. The DNA of the CDR3 is TGTGCCAGAAGCTCTATCCCCAAGGGGCCGAGCACAGATACGCAGTATTTT.

Regarding this clone: Germline is not matched at one junction end, which may reflect a read error. V is TRBV7-2 and J is TRBJ1-2, with D uncertain. Germline V CDR1 and CDR2: SGHTA, FQGNSA. CDR3 size: 13 residues. The CDR3 loop is CASTLHSNYGYTF. CDR3 bases: TGTGCCAGCACCTTACACTCTAACTATGGCTACACCTTC.

The chain is built from TRBV30 and TRBJ2-1, with 13 nucleotides matching TRBD2. The CDR3 runs to 15 residues. Germline values: CDR1 GTSNPN, CDR2 SVGIG (reference sequence). With V trimmed by 1 base and J by 9 bases, 6 bases remained unmatched. CDR3 nucleotides: TGTGCCTGGAGTGCACGGACTAGCGGGAGTGGTGAGCAGTTCTTC. Translating gives CAWSARTSGSGEQFF.

The rearrangement uses TRBV28 and TRBJ2-1, with D perhaps given as TRBD1 or TRBD2 (5 bases each). Trimming left V 6 bases short and J 16 bases short, with 16 bases between. Germline CDR1 MDHEN, CDR2 SYDVKM. This CDR3 is 11 amino acids long. The CDR3: CASSDDEGFFF. For the CDR3, the DNA is TGTGCCAGCAGCGATGACGAGGGGTTCTTCTTC. Using reference TRBV28 and TRBJ2-1 for the parts outside the CDR3, the full variable domain is DVKVTQSSRYLVKRTGEKVFLECVQDMDHENMFWYRQDPGLGLRLIYFSYDVKMKEKGDIPEGYSVSREKKERFSLILESASTNQTSMYLCASSDDEGFFFGPGTRLTVL.

V usage is TRBV7-3 and J usage is TRBJ1-1; D ambiguous. This CDR3 is built from 13 residues. Germline assignment: CDR1 SGHTA and CDR2 FQGTGA. The V gene lost 1 base and the J gene lost 3 bases, with 6 bases spanning the gap. CDR3 nucleotides: TGTGCCAGCAGCTTAAATTCCCACACTGAAGCTTTCTTT. Translating gives CASSLNSHTEAFF.

In its sample, this clone was seen a few times. The chain couples TRBV4-1 to TRBJ1-2, with 8 bases that match TRBD1. Germline values: CDR1 MGHRA, CDR2 YSYEKL. V lost 2 bases, J lost 7 bases, and 6 bases stayed unmatched. The CDR3 has 14 residues. In DNA form, the CDR3 reads TGCGCCAGCAGCCAACAGACAGGGGCCAGTGGCTACACCTTC. This gives the protein CASSQQTGASGYTF.

This chain links TRBV19 with TRBJ1-4; 8 nucleotides align to TRBD1. The CDR3 spans 15 residues. Looked up from germline, CDR1 is LNHDA and CDR2 is SQIVND (reference sequence). The V gene end was trimmed by 3 bases and the J gene end by 8 bases; junction bases not matched to a gene: 8. For the CDR3, the DNA is TGTGCCAGTAGTATCATGGACAGGGATGGAGAAAAACTGTTTTTT. Protein product: CASSIMDRDGEKLFF.

V gene TRBV19 combines with J gene TRBJ1-3; unclear D gene. V was shortened by 10 bases and J by 0 bases, with 13 bases between the two germline ends. The CDR3 runs to 14 residues. Germline lookup yields CDR1 LNHDA and CDR2 SQIVND (reference sequence). The CDR3 region has the DNA TGTGCCACCCTTCGTCCCAACTCTGGAAACACCATATATTTT. It translates to CATLRPNSGNTIYF.

The V call is TRBV7-2, the J call TRBJ2-3, with TRBD2 matching 10 bases. The CDR3 totals 16 residues. The ends lost 5 bases at V and 2 bases at J; junction bases unmatched: 7. Germline assignment: CDR1 SGHTA and CDR2 FQGNSA. The CDR3 coding sequence is TGTGCCAGCAGCCCAGTAGCGGGGGGATACACAGATACGCAGTATTTT. As protein: CASSPVAGGYTDTQYF.

This chain connects TRBV7-9 to TRBJ2-3; TRBD1 or TRBD2 may be the D gene (5 bases each). The CDR3 loop spans 14 amino acids. V was clipped by 2 bases and J by 3 bases, with 9 bases between them. Per the germline V gene, CDR1 is SEHNR and CDR2 is FQNEAQ (reference sequence). The CDR3 DNA reads as TGTGCCAGCAGCTTAACAGGACTGACAGATACGCAGTATTTT. Its translation is CASSLTGLTDTQYF.

The V and J genes are TRBV4-3 and TRBJ1-2; perhaps TRBD1 as D (5 bases). Trimming pared 1 base from V and 7 bases from J, leaving 13 bases between. The CDR3 is made up of 14 amino acids. Germline loops: CDR1 LGHNA, CDR2 YSLEER. The CDR3 DNA follows: TGCGCCAGCAGCCAAGGGGCAGGGTTCGGTGGCTACACCTTC. Encoded protein: CASSQGAGFGGYTF.

This chain uses TRBV7-9 with TRBJ2-5; D is unclear. The CDR3 contains 11 residues. Germline CDR1 is SEHNR and CDR2 is FQNEAQ (reference sequence). V lost 5 bases and J lost 5, with 6 bases in between. CDR3 region: CASSPLETQYF. The CDR3 DNA is TGTGCCAGCAGCCCTTTGGAGACCCAGTACTTC.

Of note for this clone: The sample carries other DNA sequences with the same CDR3. The chain couples TRBV28 to TRBJ2-7; D remains ambiguous. V was shortened by 4 bases and J by 3 bases, with 4 bases between the two germline ends. Germline V CDR1 and CDR2: MDHEN, SYDVKM. The CDR3 extends over 11 amino acids. CDR3 loop: CASSYDYEQYF. Here the CDR3 DNA reads TGTGCCAGCAGTTACGACTACGAGCAGTACTTC.

This clone was seen just once. The chain recombines TRBV7-9 with TRBJ2-1, with TRBD2 identical over 7 bases. The length of the CDR3 is 15 residues. Germline lookup yields CDR1 SEHNR and CDR2 FQNEAQ (reference sequence). V trimming: 3 bases; J trimming: 1 base; junction bases outside the gene matches: 3. The CDR3 DNA is TGTGCCAGCAGCTTGCCGGGACTATCCTACAATGAGCAGTTCTTC. Translation: CASSLPGLSYNEQFF. Full variable domain (missing parts from reference TRBV7-9 and TRBJ2-1): DTGVSQNPRHKITKRGQNVTFRCDPISEHNRLYWYRQTLGQGPEFLTYFQNEAQLEKSRLLSDRFSAERPKGSFSTLEIQRTEQGDSAMYLCASSLPGLSYNEQFFGPGTRLTVL.

This clone turned up a few times. V is TRBV6-1 and J is TRBJ1-2, with D unclear. Germline values: CDR1 MNHNS, CDR2 SASEGT. There are 13 residues in the CDR3. Trimming left V 9 bases short and J 0 bases short, with 11 bases between. CDR3 sequence reads: CASYGVANYGYTF. The CDR3 nucleotides are TGTGCCAGTTATGGAGTAGCTAACTATGGCTACACCTTC.

This chain joins TRBV19 and TRBJ2-3, with D perhaps matching TRBD2 (5 bases). V was cut by 3 bases and J by 2 bases, with 6 bases left in between. The CDR3 totals 13 residues. CDR1 is LNHDA and CDR2 is SQIVND in the germline V gene (reference sequence). The CDR3 spells CASSIDYTDTQYF. In DNA form, the CDR3 reads TGTGCCAGTAGTATTGACTACACAGATACGCAGTATTTT.

This chain joins TRBV5-8 and TRBJ2-1; TRBD2 matches at 16 bases. CDR3 size: 17 residues. V shed 3 bases, J shed 2 bases, and the junction held 2 bases outside the gene matches. Germline assignment: CDR1 SGHTS and CDR2 YDEGEE. The CDR3 protein is CASSSGLAGGTYNEQFF. The DNA for the CDR3 is TGTGCCAGCAGCTCGGGACTAGCGGGAGGGACCTACAATGAGCAGTTCTTC.

The V call is TRBV10-1, the J call TRBJ1-3, with 7 bases matching TRBD1. The CDR3 is 12 residues long. The V gene end was trimmed by 6 bases and the J gene end by 7 bases; junction bases not matched to a gene: 3. CDR1 WNHNN and CDR2 SYGVQD come from the germline V gene (reference sequence). The CDR3 DNA reads as TGCGCCAGCAGCGACAGGGCTAACACCATATATTTT. Amino acids: CASSDRANTIYF.

V usage is TRBV6-1 and J usage is TRBJ2-5, with D hard to call. CDR1 is MNHNS and CDR2 is SASEGT in the germline V gene. The CDR3 is 13 residues long. Trimming pared 3 bases from V and 7 bases from J, leaving 12 bases between. In DNA form, the CDR3 reads TGTGCCAGCAGTGATTCTCCTTGGGGGACCCAGTACTTC. Protein: CASSDSPWGTQYF.